The 6 T cell receptor beta chains below come from one sample, sequenced in a study of response to subunit inactivated influenza vaccine. TCRdb reprocessed the RT-PCR reads with MiXCR, giving one entry per CDR3 protein. The sample lists more than 450,000 distinct CDR3 sequences; around 11% were seen once. These data were also reused for a study on T cells expressing NK-cell markers. As reported in that work: Libraries used 5'RACE template switching adding universal primer site and UMIs.

Sequencing was performed on PBMCs from blood, taken on the day of vaccination. The receptors derive from a man aged 50 to 60 who received an inactivated influenza vaccine.

This clonotype has only a few counts. Here the CDR3 reads CASSATSGHNEQFF. Here the CDR3 DNA reads TGTGCCAGCAGCGCGACTAGCGGGCACAATGAGCAGTTCTTC. The J gene is TRBJ2-1, the V gene TRBV7-2; 10 bases fit TRBD2. The CDR3 sequence is 14 residues long. Per the germline V gene, CDR1 is SGHTA and CDR2 is FQGNSA. V trimming: 5 bases; J trimming: 5 bases; junction bases outside the gene matches: 3.

This clonotype occurred a few times. V usage is TRBV2 and J usage is TRBJ1-6; D gene unclear. Germline-derived CDR1 and CDR2 are SNHLY and FYNNEI. V was trimmed by 8 bases and J by 7 bases, leaving 12 bases between them. CDR3 size: 13 residues. CDR3 in amino acids: CASFRGVNSPLHF. CDR3 nucleotide sequence: TGTGCCAGCTTTCGGGGTGTCAATTCACCCCTCCACTTT.

Only a few counts were recorded for this clonotype. V and J are TRBV18 and TRBJ2-6; no firm D call. The CDR3 length is 18 residues. In germline, CDR1 is KGHSH, CDR2 LQKENI. Trimming left V 2 bases short and J 4 bases short, with 18 bases between. The CDR3: CASSPKAGTLDGANVLTF. DNA for the CDR3: TGTGCCAGCTCACCAAAGGCAGGAACCCTCGACGGGGCCAACGTCCTGACTTTC. The full variable domain, its missing parts supplied by reference TRBV18 and TRBJ2-6, is NAGVMQNPRHLVRRRGQEARLRCSPMKGHSHVYWYRQLPEEGLKFMVYLQKENIIDESGMPKERFSAEFPKEGPSILRIQQVVRGDSAAYFCASSPKAGTLDGANVLTFGAGSRLTVL.

A note on this clonotype: A much larger clone differs from this one at a single base, so this may be a read error. The chain employs TRBV5-1 and TRBJ2-5; a weak D match, TRBD1 (6 bases). Germline V gives CDR1 SGHRS, CDR2 YFSETQ. The CDR3 sequence is 15 residues long. CDR3 residues: CASSEPGDFQETLYF. The CDR3 DNA sequence: TGCGCCAGCAGCGAACCAGGGGATTTCCAAGAGACCCTGTACTTC.

The gene calls are TRBV7-9 and TRBJ2-1; D might be TRBD2 (6 bases). Trimming removed 0 bases from V and 7 bases from J, with 13 bases in between. In germline, CDR1 is SEHNR, CDR2 FQNEAQ (reference sequence). This CDR3 is built from 15 residues. The CDR3 loop reads CASSLARLVANEQFF. The CDR3 bases are TGTGCCAGCAGCTTAGCACGACTAGTTGCGAATGAGCAGTTCTTC. Combining the CDR3 with reference TRBV7-9 and TRBJ2-1 gives the whole variable domain DTGVSQNPRHKITKRGQNVTFRCDPISEHNRLYWYRQTLGQGPEFLTYFQNEAQLEKSRLLSDRFSAERPKGSFSTLEIQRTEQGDSAMYLCASSLARLVANEQFFGPGTRLTVL.

The rearrangement joins TRBV7-9 to TRBJ2-3; no clear D. V was clipped by 5 bases and J by 0 bases, with 15 bases between them. CDR1 is SEHNR and CDR2 is FQNEAQ in the germline V gene (reference sequence). This CDR3 has 16 residues. CDR3 coding DNA: TGTGCCAGCAGCCCCCGCTTTGCGACTAGCACAGATACGCAGTATTTT. Amino acid sequence: CASSPRFATSTDTQYF.